This T cell receptor (beta chain) was captured in a study of T cells in Graves' hyperthyroidism and ophthalmopathy. Across the study: The authors collected peripheral blood at initial diagnosis, before any treatment. Notes on the study in general: Ophthalmopathy was model-predicted a median about 6.7 months pre-onset.

This clonotype was seen at least ten times. Its target is unknown. Together with thyroid ultrasound, orbital computed tomography, serum thyroxine and TRAb, clinical symptoms were used for diagnoses. V shed 0 bases and J shed 7 bases, with 15 bases lying between them. CDR1 is DFQATT and CDR2 is SNEGSKA in the germline V gene (reference sequence). This CDR3 is 14 amino acids long. RNA transcripts yielded amplified TCR beta CDR3 regions. TCR CDR3 underwent first-round RT-PCR with the HTBI primer set. TCRdb redid the calling of the multiplex PCR reads with MiXCR, one entry per CDR3 protein. The sample holds 640,000 or so distinct CDR3 sequences, about 15% seen once.

This TCR was sampled from a woman in her thirties or forties with Graves' ophthalmopathy. The J gene is TRBJ2-5, the V gene TRBV20-1; a weak D match, TRBD2 (7 bases). Sequencing was performed on blood. CDR3 nucleotides: TGCAGTGCTAGAGACCGGGGGGCCGGAGGGACCCAGTACTTC. Translated: CSARDRGAGGTQYF.